This T cell receptor beta chain was recorded in a study of cytomegalovirus exposure and HLA in healthy donors. V was cut by 0 bases and J by 2 bases, with 11 bases left in between. This CDR3 is built from 16 residues. Germline CDR1 reads ENHRY; CDR2 reads SYGVKD. Study observations and caveats: A link between a missense DCLRE1C variant and TCR beta V- and J-gene trimming emerged from a later analysis.

As to this clone: Its antigen is not known.

With 60 Vbeta and 13 Jbeta primers, the PCR was carried out. TCRdb's table, derived via immunoSEQ multiplex PCR, lists solely in-frame clones and lacks some. This table holds 250,000 to 350,000 clones, about nine tenths found once. The sequence was collected from a man in his forties in good health and CMV-seropositive. This chain connects TRBV10-3 to TRBJ2-1, with TRBD1 as a possible D gene (6 bases). The sample taken for sequencing was PBMCs. This CDR3 is CAISESAGVTYNEQFF. The CDR3 nucleotides are TGTGCCATCAGTGAGTCAGCAGGGGTTACCTACAATGAGCAGTTCTTC.